Listed here are 27 T cell receptor beta chains from one sample, sequenced in a study of blood T cell repertoires in COVID-19. Assay: immunoSEQ multiplex PCR; the TCRdb copy retains only in-frame clones and omits some. Of roughly 160,000 clones in the sample, 90% were seen once. Material for sequencing was peripheral blood. The source is a man aged 50-60 years with acute or convalescent COVID-19.

The rearrangement joins TRBV5-1 to TRBJ2-2; D not certain. Trimming pared 4 bases from V and 2 bases from J, leaving 9 bases between. CDR1 and CDR2 (germline): SGHRS, YFSETQ. The length of the CDR3 is 14 residues. The CDR3 is CASSVDINTGELFF. The CDR3 coding sequence is TGCGCCAGCAGCGTTGACATAAACACCGGGGAGCTGTTTTTT.

This rearrangement joins TRBV7-9 to TRBJ2-6; 10 bases map to TRBD1. This CDR3 has 16 amino acids. Trimming took 6 bases from V and 0 from J; bases not matched to a gene: 2. Per the germline V gene, CDR1 is SEHNR and CDR2 is FQNEAQ (reference sequence). CDR3 sequence (DNA): TGTGCCAGCAGAGGGACAGGGGACTCTGGGGCCAACGTCCTGACTTTC. It codes for CASRGTGDSGANVLTF.

This chain connects TRBV19 to TRBJ2-7; 7 nucleotides line up with TRBD1. Per germline, CDR1 LNHDA and CDR2 SQIVND (reference sequence). The J segment lost 2 bases and the V segment lost 0 bases, leaving 16 bases of the junction unmatched. The CDR3 is 19 amino acids. The CDR3 DNA reads TGTGCCAGTAGTATAGAGAAGCATAAGCGCTGGGACAGCACCTACGAGCAGTACTTC. Its translation is CASSIEKHKRWDSTYEQYF.

This rearrangement joins TRBV29-1 to TRBJ1-2, with 8 bases aligning to TRBD1. Germline V CDR1 and CDR2: SQVTM, ANQGSEA. V lost 8 bases, J lost 4 bases, and 12 bases stayed unmatched. CDR3 size: 14 residues. Here the CDR3 DNA reads TGCAGCACAGGACAGGGAGGGGGCTTCTATGGCTACACCTTC. As protein: CSTGQGGGFYGYTF.

This chain joins TRBV28 and TRBJ1-2, with a possible D match to TRBD1 (5 bases). The V end was cut by 8 bases, the J end by 2 bases, with 15 bases between. The CDR3 runs to 14 residues. The germline gives CDR1 MDHEN, CDR2 SYDVKM. In DNA, the CDR3 is TGTGCCAGCGGGCGGGGAGGGGCGAACTATGGCTACACCTTC. It is translated as CASGRGGANYGYTF.

The chain recombines TRBV7-9 with TRBJ2-3, with 8 nucleotides matching TRBD2. CDR1 and CDR2 (germline): SEHNR, FQNEAQ (reference sequence). The V gene end was trimmed by 1 base and the J gene end by 4 bases; junction bases not matched to a gene: 4. The CDR3 sequence is 15 residues long. The DNA of the CDR3 is TGTGCCAGCAGCTTAGTTACTAGCGGCTCAGATACGCAGTATTTT. Translated: CASSLVTSGSDTQYF.

This clone was detected once. The J gene is TRBJ2-2, the V gene TRBV6-5, with a possible D match to TRBD1 (6 bases). Germline loops: CDR1 MNHEY, CDR2 SVGAGI. Trimming shortened V by 6 bases and J by 4 bases, and 15 bases separated the two germline ends. This CDR3 has 15 residues. The CDR3 nucleotides are TGTGCCAGCAGACCGACAGGTTCGGCCACCGGGGAGCTGTTTTTT. It encodes CASRPTGSATGELFF.

This clone was detected once. The chain links TRBV6-6 to TRBJ1-4, with TRBD1 matching over 7 bases. The germline CDR1 and CDR2 sequences are MNHNY and SVGAGI (reference sequence). The CDR3 consists of 15 residues. Trimming cost V 5 bases and J 2 bases; bases outside gene matches: 5. The CDR3 region has the DNA TGTGCCAGCAGTGGCCCGGGACAGACTAATGAAAAACTGTTTTTT. Its protein is CASSGPGQTNEKLFF.

The chain recombines TRBV9 with TRBJ2-5; 11 bases agree with TRBD2. J lost 3 bases, V lost 1 base, and 5 bases had no gene match. The CDR3 has 16 amino acids. Germline-derived CDR1 and CDR2 are SGDLS and YYNGEE. CDR3 nucleotide sequence: TGTGCCAGCAGCGTACGGCCTAGCGGGGGGAAAGAGACCCAGTACTTC. This sequence encodes CASSVRPSGGKETQYF.

The rearrangement uses TRBV2 and TRBJ2-1, with D possibly matching TRBD2 (6 bases). Germline CDR1 is SNHLY and CDR2 is FYNNEI. The CDR3 has 16 amino acids. V was clipped by 2 bases and J by 5 bases, with 16 bases between them. The CDR3 region has the DNA TGTGCCAGCAGTGAAAGAGGACGGGAGACTGACAATGAGCAGTTCTTC. This gives the protein CASSERGRETDNEQFF. The full variable domain, in which reference TRBV2 and TRBJ2-1 provide the parts outside the CDR3, is EPEVTQTPSHQVTQMGQEVILRCVPISNHLYFYWYRQILGQKVEFLVSFYNNEISEKSEIFDDQFSVERPDGSNFTLKIRSTKLEDSAMYFCASSERGRETDNEQFFGPGTRLTVL.

This rearrangement joins TRBV7-2 to TRBJ1-5; D may be TRBD1 (5 bases). CDR1 and CDR2 (germline): SGHTA, FQGNSA. Trimming left V 5 bases short and J 5 bases short, with 10 bases between. This CDR3 is 13 amino acids long. CDR3 DNA: TGTGCCAGCAGCAGGGGAATGGATCAGCCCCAGCATTTT. As protein: CASSRGMDQPQHF.

The CDR3 protein is CASTGLSNQPQHF. CDR3 in DNA: TGCGCCAGCACCGGACTTAGCAATCAGCCCCAGCATTTT. The chain employs TRBV10-2 and TRBJ1-5; D ambiguous. The CDR3 has 13 amino acids. The ends were cut back, 7 bases at V and 0 bases at J, with 7 bases in the middle. Looked up from germline, CDR1 is WSHSY and CDR2 is SAAADI.

The V gene is TRBV30, the J gene TRBJ1-1, with 7 bases that match TRBD1. The germline CDR1 and CDR2 sequences are GTSNPN and SVGIG (reference sequence). This CDR3 has 15 residues. The J segment lost 3 bases and the V segment lost 3 bases, leaving 10 bases of the junction unmatched. CDR3 in DNA: TGTGCCTGGAGGTCCCGGGACAGAGGATACACTGAAGCTTTCTTT. Translation: CAWRSRDRGYTEAFF. Full variable domain (missing parts from reference TRBV30 and TRBJ1-1): SQTIHQWPATLVQPVGSPLSLECTVEGTSNPNLYWYRQAAGRGLQLLFYSVGIGQISSEVPQNLSASRPQDRQFILSSKKLLLSDSGFYLCAWRSRDRGYTEAFFGQGTRLTVV.

This chain joins TRBV11-2 and TRBJ2-1, with D maybe TRBD2 (5 bases). This CDR3 contains 18 residues. Trimming pared 3 bases from V and 0 bases from J, leaving 18 bases between. Germline assignment: CDR1 SGHAT and CDR2 FQNNGV. The CDR3 DNA follows: TGTGCCAGCAGCTTGGACCTTAAAGGCGGAGGCTCCTACAATGAGCAGTTCTTC. Protein product: CASSLDLKGGGSYNEQFF.

CDR3 nucleotides: TGTGCCAGCAGTTACGACAGCAACACCGGGGAGCTGTTTTTT. As protein: CASSYDSNTGELFF. J is TRBJ2-2 and V is TRBV6-5; tentative D call: TRBD1 (5 bases). V lost 2 bases and J lost 2, with 6 bases in between. The CDR3 sequence is 14 residues long. Germline V gene data show CDR1 as MNHEY and CDR2 as SVGAGI.

The chain carries TRBV5-8 and TRBJ2-7; 7 bases align to TRBD1. V trimming: 5 bases; J trimming: 6 bases; junction bases outside the gene matches: 11. The CDR3 is 14 amino acids. Germline V CDR1 and CDR2: SGHTS, YDEGEE. The CDR3 protein is CASRQRQGPGEQYV. The CDR3 DNA sequence: TGTGCCAGCAGACAACGACAGGGCCCGGGCGAGCAGTACGTC.

CDR3: CASCHSRGNTGELFF. CDR3 coding DNA: TGTGCCAGCTGCCACTCCAGGGGTAACACCGGGGAGCTGTTTTTT. The chain combines TRBV2 with TRBJ2-2, with D possibly matching TRBD1 (6 bases). CDR3 size: 15 residues. The germline gives CDR1 SNHLY, CDR2 FYNNEI. V lost 8 bases to trimming and J lost 2 bases, with 15 bases between them.

The chain carries TRBV23-1 and TRBJ2-5; D might be TRBD1 (5 bases). TRBV23-1 is noted as an ORF with a role that remains uncertain. V lost 7 bases and J 5 bases, leaving 23 bases between the germline ends. The CDR3 runs to 16 residues. The CDR3 region has the DNA TGCGCCAGCACCCCCCGGGCAGGGCTGTGTTGGGAGACCCAGTACTTC. Protein sequence: CASTPRAGLCWETQYF.

This chain joins TRBV7-3 and TRBJ1-1, with D maybe TRBD1 (5 bases). Germline CDR1 is SGHTA and CDR2 is FQGTGA. V was clipped by 3 bases and J by 7 bases, with 12 bases between them. The CDR3 covers 13 residues. The CDR3 DNA follows: TGTGCCAGCAGCTTTTCCCCGACAGATGAAGCTTTCTTT. This sequence encodes CASSFSPTDEAFF.

V and J are TRBV7-6 and TRBJ2-1, with D unresolved. V dropped 4 bases and J dropped 0 bases, with 10 bases sitting between them. The CDR3 has 15 residues. From germline, CDR1 is SGHVS and CDR2 FNYEAQ. The CDR3 loop reads CASSSTVSSYNEQFF. CDR3 in DNA: TGTGCCAGCAGCTCAACAGTAAGCTCCTACAATGAGCAGTTCTTC.

This clone was detected once. The V gene is TRBV25-1, the J gene TRBJ2-3; D might be TRBD2 (6 bases). This CDR3 spans 14 amino acids. The germline V gene has CDR1 MGHDK and CDR2 SYGVNS. Deletions cut 6 bases from V and 3 bases from J, with 13 bases between. CDR3 sequence (DNA): TGTGCCAGCAGGAGAGGCGGGGTTACAGATACGCAGTATTTT. This gives the protein CASRRGGVTDTQYF.

The chain links TRBV5-1 to TRBJ2-1; 12 nucleotides agree with TRBD2. CDR1 is SGHRS and CDR2 is YFSETQ in the germline V gene. There are 15 residues in the CDR3. The V and J ends lost 2 bases and 9 bases, in that order; junction bases with no gene match: 6. DNA of the CDR3: TGCGCCAGCAGCTTTGGAGGACTAGCGGGGCTTGAGCAGTTCTTC. Its protein product is CASSFGGLAGLEQFF.

The chain combines TRBV19 with TRBJ2-1; 11 bases map to TRBD2. J gave up 7 bases and V 2 bases, and 7 bases lay outside the gene matches. Germline values: CDR1 LNHDA, CDR2 SQIVND (reference sequence). This CDR3 region has 16 residues. This chain's CDR3 is CASSILASGRPNEQFF. The CDR3 DNA sequence: TGTGCCAGTAGTATATTGGCTAGCGGGAGGCCGAATGAGCAGTTCTTC.

The rearrangement uses TRBV10-3 and TRBJ1-5, with D tentatively TRBD1 (6 bases). CDR3 length equals 15 residues. V shed 5 bases and J shed 2 bases, with 13 bases lying between them. The germline CDR1 and CDR2 sequences are ENHRY and SYGVKD. The CDR3 DNA is TGTGCCATCAGTTCAGAGGACAGCGGCAATCAGCCCCAGCATTTT. Encoded protein: CAISSEDSGNQPQHF.

The chain combines TRBV7-9 with TRBJ2-5; a weak D match, TRBD1 (5 bases). CDR3 length equals 16 residues. The V gene lost 1 base and the J gene lost 5 bases, with 17 bases spanning the gap. CDR1 and CDR2 from the germline V gene are SEHNR and FQNEAQ (reference sequence). The CDR3 loop reads CASSLEQDLLVETQYF. CDR3 nucleotide sequence: TGTGCCAGCAGCTTAGAACAGGACCTCCTCGTGGAGACCCAGTACTTC.

The gene calls are TRBV28 and TRBJ1-4; 7 bases fit TRBD1. This CDR3 has 15 amino acids. Per the germline V gene, CDR1 is MDHEN and CDR2 is SYDVKM. Trimming took 6 bases from V and 3 from J; bases not matched to a gene: 7. The CDR3 sequence is CASRPQGVPNEKLFF. The CDR3 DNA follows: TGTGCCAGCAGGCCGCAGGGGGTCCCTAATGAAAAACTGTTTTTT.

The table lists this clone with a count of one. This chain connects TRBV2 to TRBJ2-7, with a tentative D call TRBD1 (5 bases). The CDR3 has 15 amino acids. Trimming pared 4 bases from V and 5 bases from J, leaving 18 bases between. Germline loops: CDR1 SNHLY, CDR2 FYNNEI. The CDR3 sequence: CASSGLDRLFDEQYV. The CDR3 DNA sequence: TGTGCCAGCAGTGGGCTCGACAGACTCTTTGACGAGCAGTACGTC.